The present entry profiles one T cell receptor (beta chain) with its context. Antigen unknown. This sample stems from a study of cytomegalovirus exposure and HLA in healthy donors. Background on the study: Unique TCR beta sequences numbering some 110 million came from some 200 million T cells in an earlier analysis. Whole-study findings and limits: An observed cluster of highly shared sequence variants was recorded as a likely sequencing artifact. A prior analysis recorded that most TCR beta V segments were productive about 87% or about 30% of the time.

Donors in the study were healthy people who gave bone marrow. It was with 60 Vbeta and 13 Jbeta primers that the PCR ran. Sequencing used immunoSEQ multiplex PCR; TCRdb keeps in-frame clones, though not all of them. Among roughly 150,000 clones listed, 65% to 90% were seen once. This receptor was identified in a female donor in good health and CMV-seronegative. What was sequenced was PBMCs.

CDR3 amino acids: CASSNGGGLPPSYGYTF. For the CDR3, the DNA is TGTGCCAGCAGCAATGGAGGGGGCCTTCCACCATCGTATGGCTACACCTTC. The chain joins TRBV5-6 to TRBJ1-2; 7 bases align to TRBD1. Unmatched junction bases numbered 17, after V lost 4 bases and J lost 5 bases. The CDR3 loop spans 17 amino acids. Germline CDR1 and CDR2: SGHDT and YYEEEE.